Below, one TCR beta chain is given with its context. This entry is derived from a study of blood T cell repertoires in COVID-19. This CDR3 has 14 amino acids. Germline values: CDR1 LNHDA, CDR2 SQIVND (reference sequence). With 9 bases removed from V and 1 base from J, the gap between germline ends came to 15 bases. Sequencing used immunoSEQ multiplex PCR; TCRdb keeps in-frame clones, though not all of them. The data hold 200,000 to 300,000 clones, with around nine tenths observed a single time. This TCR was recovered from a man between 25 and 39 years old with active or convalescent COVID-19. The J gene is TRBJ1-1, the V gene TRBV19; tentative D call: TRBD1 (6 bases). The specimen was peripheral blood. The CDR3 DNA reads TGTGCCAGCCTACAGGGCAGACAGAACACTGAAGCTTTCTTT. Its protein product is CASLQGRQNTEAFF.